Given below is one T cell receptor (beta chain) in context. Its antigen is unknown. A second roughly 6 to 12 cycle PCR used barcoded and J-beta primers. TCRdb reprocessed the 5' RACE reads via MiXCR and lists one record per CDR3 protein. The sample lists more than 1.4 million distinct CDR3 sequences, around 42% occurring once. J gave up 4 bases and V 2 bases, and 7 bases lay outside the gene matches. CDR1 is MNHEY, CDR2 SVGEGT, per germline. The CDR3 loop spans 15 amino acids. This entry belongs to a study of blood T cells in healthy people across ages. Study details: Per every two T cells, about one barcoded beta molecule was captured by template switching. Whole-study results and caveats: Researchers said unsorted PBMCs prevented a conclusive naive versus antigen-experienced comparison.

Sequenced sample: blood. The rearrangement joins TRBV6-2 or TRBV6-3 to TRBJ1-1; 7 nucleotides agree with TRBD1. This clonotype was obtained from a woman aged 18-35 years in good health. The CDR3 here is CASSYGGQAGTEAFF. CDR3 nucleotides: TGTGCCAGCAGTTACGGCGGACAGGCGGGCACTGAAGCTTTCTTT.